These 25 T cell receptor beta chains were sequenced from one sample in a study of T cells after yellow fever vaccination. TCRdb re-analysed the 5' RACE reads in MiXCR, keeping a single row per CDR3 protein. The table has 450,000 to 550,000 distinct CDR3 sequences, under 25% seen once; the top ten hold roughly an eighth. This material consisted of PBMCs, taken 15 days after the yellow fever booster vaccination. The source is a man aged 30-40 years who received the YFV17D yellow fever vaccine.

This clonotype was detected only a few times. The chain carries TRBV7-9 and TRBJ2-5, with D perhaps matching TRBD1 (6 bases). From germline, CDR1 is SEHNR and CDR2 FQNEAQ (reference sequence). Trimming removed 0 bases at V and 3 bases at J, with 17 bases between. CDR3 length equals 17 residues. The CDR3 is CASSLARGDRSKETQYF. In DNA, the CDR3 is TGTGCCAGCAGCTTAGCGAGGGGTGACAGGAGTAAAGAGACCCAGTACTTC.

This clonotype was counted between two and nine times. The chain combines TRBV7-7 with TRBJ2-3; no firm D call. Trimming shortened V by 5 bases and J by 4 bases, and 13 bases separated the two germline ends. The CDR3 spans 14 residues. The germline V gene has CDR1 SSHAT and CDR2 FNYEAQ (reference sequence). The CDR3 DNA reads TGTGCCAGCAGCCCAGACCTACGAGCAGATACGCAGTATTTT. Its translation is CASSPDLRADTQYF.

The chain employs TRBV5-1 and TRBJ2-5; D gene uncertain. Germline-derived CDR1 and CDR2 are SGHRS and YFSETQ. The CDR3 covers 15 residues. The V gene lost 1 base and the J gene lost 1 base, with 11 bases spanning the gap. The CDR3 reads CASSLWGRTQETQYF. In DNA, the CDR3 is TGCGCCAGCAGCTTGTGGGGAAGAACCCAAGAGACCCAGTACTTC.

The chain has TRBV20-1 and TRBJ2-7; D may be TRBD1 (6 bases). The V gene's germline CDR1 is DFQATT and CDR2 SNEGSKA (reference sequence). V dropped 6 bases and J dropped 0 bases, with 15 bases sitting between them. CDR3 size: 14 residues. In nucleotides, the CDR3 is TGCAGTGCCGTTAACAGGGACGTCTCCTACGAGCAGTACTTC. Residues: CSAVNRDVSYEQYF.

The chain recombines TRBV13 with TRBJ2-3, with 12 bases aligning to TRBD2. Trimming took 0 bases from V and 4 from J; bases not matched to a gene: 2. This CDR3 spans 16 amino acids. Germline V lookup: CDR1 PRHDT, CDR2 FYEKMQ (reference sequence). CDR3 in DNA: TGTGCCAGCAGCTTAGGCCCTAGCGGGAGGGCAGATACGCAGTATTTT. This translates into CASSLGPSGRADTQYF.

The chain carries TRBV20-1 and TRBJ2-5, with 7 nucleotides matching TRBD2. V shed 1 base, J shed 2 bases, and the junction held 7 bases outside the gene matches. The CDR3 is 15 amino acids. CDR1 and CDR2 (germline): DFQATT, SNEGSKA (reference sequence). The CDR3 nucleotides are TGCAGTGCTAGAGGGGTAGCGGGCATACAAGAGACCCAGTACTTC. Translating it yields CSARGVAGIQETQYF.

The rearrangement joins TRBV7-2 to TRBJ2-5; no clear D. The germline V gene has CDR1 SGHTA and CDR2 FQGNSA. The CDR3 runs to 12 residues. V lost 7 bases and J lost 5, with 11 bases in between. CDR3 protein: CASTRDLETQYF. Written as DNA, the CDR3 is TGTGCCAGCACAAGGGATTTGGAGACCCAGTACTTC.

The V gene is TRBV5-1, the J gene TRBJ2-5, with D maybe TRBD1 (6 bases). V shed 1 base and J shed 1 base, with 8 bases lying between them. The CDR3 is 14 amino acids. Germline-derived CDR1 and CDR2 are SGHRS and YFSETQ. CDR3 in amino acids: CASSLTGFQETQYF. The CDR3 region has the DNA TGCGCCAGCAGCTTGACAGGGTTCCAAGAGACCCAGTACTTC.

The genes are TRBV20-1 and TRBJ2-5; no reliable D call. CDR3 length equals 13 residues. Trimming stripped 1 base from V and 2 bases from J, with 8 bases between. Germline CDR1 reads DFQATT; CDR2 reads SNEGSKA (reference sequence). The CDR3 DNA sequence: TGCAGTGCTAGAGTATATCCTCAAGAGACCCAGTACTTC. Protein: CSARVYPQETQYF.

This clonotype was seen more than once but under ten times. This chain links TRBV5-1 with TRBJ2-3, with 7 bases matching TRBD2. CDR3 length: 16 amino acids. With 4 bases clipped from V and 2 bases from J, the junction kept 10 bases outside the gene matches. Germline CDR1 reads SGHRS; CDR2 reads YFSETQ. The CDR3 loop is CASSLGASGFTDTQYF. CDR3 sequence (DNA): TGCGCCAGCAGCCTAGGGGCTAGCGGCTTCACAGATACGCAGTATTTT.

This clonotype was detected a few times. This rearrangement joins TRBV6-5 to TRBJ2-1, with TRBD2 identical over 9 bases. CDR1 and CDR2 (germline): MNHEY, SVGAGI. The CDR3 is made up of 16 amino acids. V was pared by 5 bases and J by 8 bases, with 13 bases of the junction left unmatched. The CDR3 nucleotides are TGTGCCAGCAGTAACCTAGGACTAGCGCCGATGGATGAGCAGTTCTTC. This gives the protein CASSNLGLAPMDEQFF.

This clonotype was seen more than once but under ten times. This chain connects TRBV12-3 or TRBV12-4 to TRBJ2-1, with a possible D match to TRBD2 (6 bases). CDR3 size: 13 residues. V lost 5 bases and J lost 6, with 11 bases in between. CDR3 in amino acids: CASSPDYRNEQFF. CDR3 DNA sequence: TGTGCCAGCAGTCCGGACTATCGCAATGAGCAGTTCTTC.

This clonotype appeared a few times. In DNA form, the CDR3 reads TGTGCCAGCAGCGTATTAGGAGCGGGAGGGCCAGGCACAGATACGCAGTATTTT. As protein: CASSVLGAGGPGTDTQYF. This chain joins TRBV9 and TRBJ2-3; 10 bases map to TRBD2. Trimming removed 1 base from V and 1 base from J; junction bases left unmatched: 9. This CDR3 has 18 residues. Germline CDR1 SGDLS, CDR2 YYNGEE.

V usage is TRBV5-1 and J usage is TRBJ2-6; D call uncertain. Trimming pared 1 base from V and 1 base from J, leaving 6 bases between. The germline gives CDR1 SGHRS, CDR2 YFSETQ. The CDR3 sequence is 15 residues long. The chain's CDR3 is CASSLMGSGANVLTF. The DNA of the CDR3 is TGCGCCAGCAGCTTGATGGGATCTGGGGCCAACGTCCTGACTTTC.

V and J are TRBV7-8 and TRBJ2-1; D is unclear. The CDR3 totals 15 residues. V gave up 4 bases and J gave up 8 bases, with 18 bases separating them. From germline, CDR1 is SGHVS and CDR2 FQNEAQ. CDR3 in DNA: TGTGCCAGCAGCTCCCTGGTTGGGGTTAACTATGAGCAGTTCTTC. It yields the protein CASSSLVGVNYEQFF.

The chain carries TRBV5-1 and TRBJ2-1, with 8 bases identical to TRBD2. The CDR3 consists of 16 residues. Germline V gene lookup returns CDR1 SGHRS and CDR2 YFSETQ. The trim removed 0 bases at V and 8 bases at J, leaving 10 bases unmatched. CDR3: CASSLARSGGADEQFF. The CDR3 region has the DNA TGCGCCAGCAGCTTGGCCAGGTCGGGAGGGGCAGATGAGCAGTTCTTC.

This clonotype was seen a few times. V is TRBV28 and J is TRBJ2-5; D is ambiguous. The CDR3 extends over 14 amino acids. With 3 bases removed from V and 4 bases from J, the gap between germline ends came to 12 bases. From germline, CDR1 is MDHEN and CDR2 SYDVKM. The CDR3 here is CASSFLGPRETQYF. CDR3 bases: TGTGCCAGCAGTTTTTTAGGGCCCCGAGAGACCCAGTACTTC.

This clonotype has ten or more counts. The chain recombines TRBV7-9 with TRBJ2-7; 12 positions match TRBD2. The CDR3 is 17 residues long. With V trimmed by 6 bases and J by 1 base, 10 bases remained unmatched. Looked up from germline, CDR1 is SEHNR and CDR2 is FQNEAQ (reference sequence). This CDR3 is CASRRLLAGGFSYEQYF. The CDR3 DNA follows: TGTGCCAGCAGACGATTGCTAGCGGGAGGGTTTTCCTACGAGCAGTACTTC.

J is TRBJ2-7 and V is TRBV5-1, with 8 bases fitting TRBD2. This CDR3 is built from 14 residues. The germline gives CDR1 SGHRS, CDR2 YFSETQ. V lost 2 bases, J lost 4 bases, and 5 bases stayed unmatched. CDR3 sequence reads: CASSFRAGEYEQYF. The CDR3 region has the DNA TGCGCCAGCAGCTTCAGAGCGGGAGAATACGAGCAGTACTTC.

This clonotype was seen more than once but under ten times. DNA of the CDR3: TGTGCCAGCAGTCCATCAGGGGCGGGCAGTCCACAAGAGACCCAGTACTTC. Translated: CASSPSGAGSPQETQYF. The chain carries TRBV27 and TRBJ2-5; possibly TRBD1 for D (6 bases). Trimming removed 5 bases from V and 2 bases from J, with 21 bases in between. The CDR3 extends over 17 amino acids. Germline V gene lookup returns CDR1 MNHEY and CDR2 SMNVEV (reference sequence).

This clonotype has a handful of counts. J is TRBJ2-2 and V is TRBV7-2; tentative D call: TRBD1 (5 bases). The germline CDR1 and CDR2 sequences are SGHTA and FQGNSA. The CDR3 runs 13 residues. The V end lost 5 bases, the J end lost 4 bases, and 8 bases lay between the germline ends. This CDR3 is CASSQRGTGELFF. CDR3 nucleotides: TGTGCCAGCAGCCAAAGGGGCACCGGGGAGCTGTTTTTT.

The chain couples TRBV29-1 to TRBJ2-1; TRBD2 matches 8 bases. Losses at the gene ends were 7 bases for V and 6 bases for J; bases not matched to a gene: 2. Germline loops: CDR1 SQVTM, CDR2 ANQGSEA. The CDR3 is 11 residues long. CDR3 nucleotides: TGCAGCGCGGGAGGGGCCAATGAGCAGTTCTTC. Its translation is CSAGGANEQFF.

V usage is TRBV5-6 and J usage is TRBJ2-7; maybe TRBD2 (6 bases). The CDR3 totals 14 residues. Trimming removed 0 bases at V and 7 bases at J, with 14 bases between. Germline loops: CDR1 SGHDT, CDR2 YYEEEE. CDR3 sequence reads: CASSLGGGLDEQYF. Written as DNA, the CDR3 is TGTGCCAGCAGCTTGGGCGGAGGGCTGGATGAGCAGTACTTC.

The genes are TRBV2 and TRBJ2-7; no firm D call. V dropped 7 bases and J dropped 5 bases, with 6 bases sitting between them. In germline, CDR1 is SNHLY, CDR2 FYNNEI. The CDR3 spans 10 residues. In DNA, the CDR3 is TGTGCCAGCACCGGCAACGAGCAGTACTTC. As protein: CASTGNEQYF.

The chain carries TRBV27 and TRBJ2-1; 7 nucleotides align to TRBD1. The CDR3 is made up of 14 amino acids. Germline loops: CDR1 MNHEY, CDR2 SMNVEV (reference sequence). Trimming removed 4 bases from V and 7 bases from J; junction bases left unmatched: 7. The CDR3, as DNA: TGTGCCAGCAGTTCGACAGGGCTCCTGAATGAGCAGTTCTTC. It encodes CASSSTGLLNEQFF.